The present T cell receptor (beta chain) was sequenced within a study of T cell changes during pregnancy in multiple sclerosis. Produced via immunoSEQ multiplex PCR; TCRdb's table is partial and in-frame only. Of over 55,000 clones listed, more than 75% were seen once; the top ten hold roughly 5.2%. The CDR3 length is 16 residues. V gave up 1 base and J gave up 7 bases; unmatched junction bases: 7. Germline V gives CDR1 KGHSH, CDR2 LQKENI. V and J are TRBV18 and TRBJ1-6, with 7 bases that match TRBD1. The origin of this receptor is a human donor whose cells served as feeder cells for cultures in a pregnancy study. Material: peripheral blood from another person, used as feeder cells. DNA for the CDR3: TGTGCCAGCTCACCACTACAGGGGAAACGGAATTCACCCCTCCACTTT. Protein: CASSPLQGKRNSPLHF.